A single sample is the source of the 4 T cell receptor beta chains below, sequenced in a study of T cell repertoires in cytomegalovirus infection. The antigens these receptors bind are not known. Each CDR3 protein is one row after TCRdb ran MiXCR on the reads. The sample includes around 750,000 distinct CDR3 sequences, approximately 32% seen only once; the top ten take 12%. The source material was cultured CD8+ T cells from PBMCs, sampled from culture after CMV antigen stimulation. Every receptor here comes from a human donor in good health (CMV status not recorded). Some clones in this sample may be carry-over from other donors' samples.

CDR3 sequence reads: CASSPLYGNQPQHF. The DNA of the CDR3 is TGTGCCAGCAGCCCTCTGTATGGGAATCAGCCCCAGCATTTT. The chain joins TRBV27 to TRBJ1-5, with D uncertain. V lost 6 bases and J lost 4, with 13 bases in between. CDR1 is MNHEY, CDR2 SMNVEV, per germline (reference sequence). The CDR3 consists of 14 residues.

This clonotype was counted between two and nine times. The CDR3 sequence: CASSSGGRATEAFF. DNA of the CDR3: TGTGCCAGCAGCTCGGGTGGGAGGGCCACTGAAGCTTTCTTT. The genes are TRBV7-8 and TRBJ1-1; D is unresolved. With 4 bases removed from V and 4 bases from J, the gap between germline ends came to 13 bases. The CDR3 length is 14 residues. CDR1 and CDR2 (germline): SGHVS, FQNEAQ.

The chain couples TRBV2 to TRBJ2-7; D not resolved. This CDR3 region has 15 residues. Germline V gene sequence: CDR1 SNHLY, CDR2 FYNNEI. Deletions cut 0 bases from V and 0 bases from J, with 9 bases between. DNA for the CDR3: TGTGCCAGCAGTGAAGCGGCTGGCAGCTCCTACGAGCAGTACTTC. This translates into CASSEAAGSSYEQYF.

The chain uses TRBV14 and TRBJ1-1; no clear D gene. Between the trimmed V and J ends, which lost 4 bases and 11 bases, there was a span of 11 bases. The CDR3 contains 11 residues. Germline V gives CDR1 SGHDN, CDR2 FVKESK. CDR3 DNA: TGTGCCAGCAGCCTTAATGCAGTGGCTTTCTTT. Its protein product is CASSLNAVAFF.